This T cell receptor beta chain was sequenced for a study of blood T cell repertoires in COVID-19. Overall study context: COVID-19 samples from acute and convalescent phases originated in the United States, Italy and Spain. Nucleic acid was either cDNA or gDNA, and it came from T cells, B-cell-depleted T cells, or PBMCs.

This CDR3 is built from 14 residues. Unmatched junction bases numbered 3, after V lost 5 bases and J lost 0 bases. Germline V lookup: CDR1 SGDLS, CDR2 YYNGEE. In the study's own analysis: Researchers report that nucleated cell counts were estimated from reference gene primer amplification. Sequencing used immunoSEQ multiplex PCR; TCRdb keeps in-frame clones, though not all of them. From that table come the V and J calls and clone size; the DNA was used to work out D and trimming. The sample lists approximately 90,000 clones; 80% were seen once. The sequencing input was peripheral blood. The receptor was isolated from an elderly woman with acute or convalescent COVID-19. The chain joins TRBV9 to TRBJ2-3, with 7 bases that match TRBD2. CDR3 loop: CASSGSGSTDTQYF. CDR3 sequence (DNA): TGTGCCAGCAGTGGTAGCGGGAGCACAGATACGCAGTATTTT.